The T cell receptor beta chain under discussion was sequenced for a study of blood T cells in healthy people across ages. Study results and limitations: Measured against age, TCR beta diversity per million T cells decreased in a roughly linear manner.

It was with a sample-barcoded 5' primer and a J-beta primer mix that a second PCR of about 6 to 12 cycles was run. TCRdb recomputed calls from the 5' RACE reads with MiXCR, one row per CDR3 protein. The sample consists of hundreds of thousands of distinct CDR3 sequences, about 54% of them appearing once. The trim removed 1 base at V and 2 bases at J, leaving 5 bases unmatched. Per germline, CDR1 SGHTA and CDR2 FQGNSA. There are 17 residues in the CDR3. Comments on this clonotype: The antigen remains unidentified.

The sequenced sample was blood. The TCR sequence derives from a man in his sixties in good health. The chain links TRBV7-2 to TRBJ1-6, with 7 bases fitting TRBD1. CDR3 protein: CASSLGGQGAYNSPLHF. Here the CDR3 DNA reads TGTGCCAGCAGCTTAGGAGGCCAGGGGGCCTATAATTCACCCCTCCACTTT.